This TCR beta chain derives from a study of CD8+ T cells in alopecia areata (dated by TCRdb to the late 2010s). Some background on the complete study: Treated patients were enrolled in an open-label pilot trial of oral tofacitinib at 5 to 10 mg twice daily for moderate-to-severe alopecia areata. Tofacitinib was given for 6 to 18 months, followed by 6 months of follow-up off drug to assess delayed response and recurrence. The study used high-throughput TCRbeta sequencing to examine T cell clonal expansion in alopecia areata, in both the C3H/HeJ mouse model and human patients. On the human side, TCRbeta sequencing was run on scalp tissue and on sorted CD4+ and CD8+ peripheral blood T cells from healthy controls and from alopecia areata patients with either patchy or totalis/universalis disease. Biopsies were taken from tofacitinib-treated patients at baseline and at 4 and 24 weeks of treatment, and a later scalp biopsy was taken in several of the tofacitinib-treated patients. Clonality in the scalp was compared among normal scalp (n=4), patchy alopecia areata scalp (n=8), and alopecia totalis/universalis scalp (n=8). RNA was extracted with the PAXgene miRNA kit for fixed scalp, the miRNeasy kit for PBMCs, and the RNeasy kit for mouse skin. immunoSEQ multiplex PCR using 35 Vbeta forward primers and 13 Jbeta reverse primers was used to amplify TCRbeta CDR3 regions. General conclusions and limits of the study: Unlike mouse skin, where gammadelta T cells dominate, normal human skin contains resident alphabeta T cells that get sequenced too, which complicates analysis of the scalp TCR repertoire. TCR sequences shared between patients were less clear than in mice, possibly partly because of HLA diversity in the patient population. Compared with normal scalp, lesional scalp had higher clonality and more expanded CD8+ clones, particularly in alopecia totalis/universalis, a pattern that suggests antigenic drive.

Peripheral blood and lesional scalp punch biopsies were obtained from patients with alopecia areata. Human scalp biopsies went straight into PAXgene tissue containers for immediate fixation. For this clone: What this receptor recognizes is not known. No clone much larger than this one lies a single base away; base qualities are absent.

The germline V gene supplies CDR1 KGHSH and CDR2 LQKENI. Its CDR3 holds 12 amino acids, cysteine through phenylalanine. Only the CDR3 DNA is retained, 36 bases long and in frame from the first base. The germline ends are 6 bases apart after V is trimmed by 3 bases and J by 5 bases. Library preparation used the immunoSEQ multiplex PCR assay. RNA was extracted from all samples and reverse transcribed into cDNA, which served as template for TCR sequencing. SuperScript III was used to make first-strand cDNA, primed with a 2:1 mix of oligo-dT and random hexamers. A synthetic immune receptor repertoire was used to measure amplification bias, and any remaining bias was corrected computationally. As for the original processing: After raw reads were preprocessed to remove errors, the CDR3 was defined following IMGT conventions as running from the conserved cysteine to phenylalanine. Clonality was computed by normalizing Shannon entropy by log2 of the number of productive unique TCRs and subtracting the result from 1. Whether each scalp clone was CD4 or CD8 was inferred by checking scalp TCRbeta sequences against the CD4 and CD8 repertoires from sorted blood. Entries here come from immuneACCESS through TCRdb and include only in-frame sequences with V and J called. Some clones fail to appear in such tables; in the studies checked, an unresolved V gene covers under half of the shortfall, and the cause of the remainder is unknown. That table is the source of V, J and clone size, and D and trimming were worked out from the DNA. Recorded for this sample are more than 9,000 clones; roughly 57% of them occurred a single time. In total, the top ten clones hold around 15% of the sample.

The sequence joins TRBV18 to TRBJ2-3, with no confident D gene call. The source material was skin. The clonotype was recovered from a human donor with alopecia areata. The CDR3 here reads CASSPELDTQYF. The DNA is TGTGCCAGCTCACCTGAACTAGATACGCAGTATTTT.